This T cell receptor (beta chain) was sequenced in a study of naive and memory T cell subsets. This clonotype showed up many times. Its specificity is not known. Two oligonucleotides, mixed equimolar, formed the beta constant-region primer covering TRBC1 and TRBC2. Ligated cDNA was amplified by four rounds of PCR with nested alpha and beta constant-region primers and SP2. The cDNA 3' end received a ligated single-stranded oligonucleotide carrying the SP2 primer and a 12-nucleotide UMI. One entry per CDR3 protein results from TCRdb running MiXCR on the UMI-ligation and nested PCR reads. The sample lists 99,000 or so distinct CDR3 sequences, roughly 15% occurring once. General study points: Naive repertoires, especially CD8, held a few larger clonotypes, possibly memory cells re-expressing CD45RA.

The length of the CDR3 is 16 residues. In germline, CDR1 is SGHTA, CDR2 FQGNSA. V was pared by 3 bases and J by 5 bases, with 9 bases of the junction left unmatched. CD4+ T cell IFNgamma after overnight CMV lysate exposure gave donor CMV status. After CD4 positive bead selection, the CD4-negative fraction gave CD8 T cells. Four subsets defined by CD45RA and CD27 were sorted after CD3, CD4, CD8 and live/dead staining. The chain couples TRBV7-2 to TRBJ1-1, with 10 bases aligning to TRBD1. This sequence originates from a human donor in good health. The sample consisted of naive CD8+ T cells from blood. The CDR3 spells CASSLGTGAIETEAFF. CDR3 nucleotide sequence: TGTGCCAGCAGCTTGGGGACAGGGGCTATAGAAACTGAAGCTTTCTTT.